These 20 T cell receptor beta chains were all obtained from the same sample, sequenced in a study of CD8+CD57+ T cells in acquired aplastic anemia. Genomic DNA served as template for TCR beta VDJ and CDR3 profiling. One entry per CDR3 protein results from TCRdb running MiXCR on the reads. This sample yields 100,000 to 150,000 distinct CDR3 sequences, of which over 45% are seen a single time; 2% to 3% belongs to the top ten. Sample: sorted CD4+, CD8+, or CD8+CD57+ T cells (not recorded which) from PBMCs. Receptors were obtained from a human donor in good health, serving as a control.

Ten or more counts support this clonotype. The rearrangement uses TRBV7-3 and TRBJ2-3; 9 nucleotides align to TRBD1. This CDR3 region has 15 residues. The J segment lost 3 bases and the V segment lost 4 bases, leaving 5 bases of the junction unmatched. The germline CDR1 and CDR2 sequences are SGHTA and FQGTGA. CDR3 residues: CASSSTGQGTDTQYF. In DNA form, the CDR3 reads TGTGCCAGCAGCTCAACGGGACAGGGAACAGATACGCAGTATTTT. Filled out from reference TRBV7-3 and TRBJ2-3, the complete variable domain reads GAGVSQTPSNKVTEKGKYVELRCDPISGHTALYWYRQSLGQGPEFLIYFQGTGAADDSGLPNDRFFAVRPEGSVSTLKIQRTERGDSAVYLCASSSTGQGTDTQYFGPGTRLTVL.

This chain connects TRBV29-1 to TRBJ1-5; a weak D match, TRBD1 (5 bases). Trimming removed 6 bases from V and 1 base from J, with 10 bases in between. This CDR3 spans 13 amino acids. Germline CDR1 SQVTM, CDR2 ANQGSEA. The CDR3 is CSVVGDSNQPQHF. The CDR3 coding sequence is TGCAGCGTGGTGGGGGACAGCAATCAGCCCCAGCATTTT.

A remark on this clonotype: A much larger clone sits a single nucleotide away, making a read error possible. The chain recombines TRBV10-3 with TRBJ1-1; no reliable D call. This CDR3 is 14 amino acids long. CDR1 ENHRY and CDR2 SYGVKD come from the germline V gene. Trimming pared 2 bases from V and 0 bases from J, leaving 7 bases between. CDR3 amino acids: CAISETPLNTEAFF. The CDR3 DNA follows: TGTGCCATCAGTGAGACGCCCTTGAACACTGAAGCTTTCTTT.

The J gene is TRBJ2-3, the V gene TRBV5-1; D not certain. This CDR3 contains 18 residues. Germline V gene lookup returns CDR1 SGHRS and CDR2 YFSETQ. V was cut by 0 bases and J by 0 bases, with 17 bases left in between. CDR3 sequence: CASSLARPTVSSTDTQYF. CDR3 sequence (DNA): TGCGCCAGCAGCTTGGCCAGGCCGACGGTTTCTAGCACAGATACGCAGTATTTT.

The rearrangement links TRBV7-8 to TRBJ1-6, with 11 bases identical to TRBD1. Germline V lookup: CDR1 SGHVS, CDR2 FQNEAQ. V shed 5 bases, J shed 8 bases, and the junction held 5 bases outside the gene matches. The CDR3 runs to 15 residues. CDR3 in amino acids: CASSPRTGGHSPLHF. The CDR3 DNA reads as TGTGCCAGCAGCCCAAGGACAGGGGGCCATTCACCCCTCCACTTT.

This clonotype was seen many times. The V gene is TRBV7-2, the J gene TRBJ2-7; TRBD1 is a possible D gene (5 bases). CDR1 and CDR2 (germline): SGHTA, FQGNSA. The CDR3 length is 13 residues. Deletions cut 4 bases from V and 6 bases from J, with 13 bases between. The CDR3 is CASSYQRGREQYF. For the CDR3, the DNA is TGTGCCAGCAGCTATCAAAGGGGCCGCGAGCAGTACTTC.

This clonotype has ten or more counts. The rearrangement links TRBV25-1 to TRBJ2-5; the match to TRBD1 covers 10 bases. Trimming took 5 bases from V and 2 from J; bases not matched to a gene: 8. The CDR3 spans 16 residues. Per the germline V gene, CDR1 is MGHDK and CDR2 is SYGVNS. CDR3 in amino acids: CASSRRTGGGQETQYF. CDR3 coding DNA: TGTGCCAGCAGTAGGAGGACAGGGGGTGGGCAAGAGACCCAGTACTTC.

This clonotype has ten or more counts. V and J are TRBV5-1 and TRBJ2-2; 9 bases match TRBD2. J lost 5 bases, V lost 6 bases, and 8 bases had no gene match. This CDR3 spans 15 amino acids. CDR1 is SGHRS, CDR2 YFSETQ, per germline. CDR3 amino acids: CASTGLALGTGELFF. The CDR3 DNA sequence: TGCGCCAGCACGGGACTAGCCCTCGGTACCGGGGAGCTGTTTTTT.

Ten or more counts support this clonotype. The chain employs TRBV2 and TRBJ2-3; D is perhaps TRBD1 or TRBD2 (5 bases each). The CDR3 sequence is 16 residues long. The germline V gene has CDR1 SNHLY and CDR2 FYNNEI. V dropped 4 bases and J dropped 0 bases, with 14 bases sitting between them. In DNA, the CDR3 is TGTGCCAGCAGTGGGGACCCTCCACTTAGCACAGATACGCAGTATTTT. Protein sequence: CASSGDPPLSTDTQYF.

The chain has TRBV2 and TRBJ1-1; D is possibly TRBD1 (5 bases). V gave up 7 bases and J gave up 3 bases, with 15 bases separating them. Germline V CDR1 and CDR2: SNHLY, FYNNEI. The CDR3 runs to 14 residues. CDR3 in amino acids: CASTYGAGDTEAFF. The CDR3 region has the DNA TGTGCCAGCACCTACGGGGCCGGTGACACTGAAGCTTTCTTT.

This sequence joins TRBV29-1 and TRBJ2-7, with D possibly being TRBD1 or TRBD2 (5 bases each). Trimming stripped 4 bases from V and 4 bases from J, with 17 bases between. CDR3 length: 14 amino acids. CDR1 SQVTM and CDR2 ANQGSEA come from the germline V gene. The CDR3 reads CSVGPRAGAYEQYF. CDR3 sequence (DNA): TGCAGCGTTGGACCCAGGGCCGGGGCGTACGAGCAGTACTTC.

The V gene is TRBV6-1, the J gene TRBJ2-7; perhaps D is TRBD1 or TRBD2 (5 bases each). Germline V gene sequence: CDR1 MNHNS, CDR2 SASEGT. V was pared by 6 bases and J by 4 bases, with 13 bases between. CDR3 length: 13 residues. The CDR3 DNA sequence: TGTGCCAGCAGGACCGGGACCGAATACGAGCAGTACTTC. This translates into CASRTGTEYEQYF.

In its sample, this clonotype was seen a few times. The chain recombines TRBV25-1 with TRBJ2-1; a weak D match, TRBD1 (6 bases). The CDR3 length is 15 residues. Trimming shortened V by 3 bases and J by 9 bases, and 18 bases separated the two germline ends. In germline, CDR1 is MGHDK, CDR2 SYGVNS. The CDR3 DNA reads TGTGCCAGCAGTGATGGACAGCAACCTGTAGGTGAGCAGTTCTTC. Translating gives CASSDGQQPVGEQFF.

Notes on this clonotype: Here the CDR3 omits its conserved ending phenylalanine or tryptophan, so a read error is the likely source. Here the CDR3 reads CASRRDTQYL. The CDR3 coding sequence is TGTGCCAGCCGAAGAGATACGCAGTATCTT. The chain has TRBV2 and TRBJ2-3; D is unresolved. CDR3 size: 10 residues. Germline loops: CDR1 SNHLY, CDR2 FYNNEI. The V end lost 8 bases, the J end lost 5 bases, and 5 bases lay between the germline ends.

This clonotype was detected ten times or more. The CDR3 DNA reads TGTGCCAGCAGTGGACGGCGGCTACACATTACCTACGAGCAGTACTTC. It translates to CASSGRRLHITYEQYF. The chain joins TRBV12-3 or TRBV12-4 to TRBJ2-7; D gene unclear. V lost 5 bases to trimming and J lost 2 bases, with 19 bases between them. This CDR3 contains 16 residues.

This clonotype came up many times. The chain joins TRBV5-1 to TRBJ2-3; D is unclear. The CDR3 runs 18 residues. Trimming shortened V by 1 base and J by 0 bases, and 18 bases separated the two germline ends. In germline, CDR1 is SGHRS, CDR2 YFSETQ. The CDR3 protein is CASSLLGETLPSTDTQYF. CDR3 sequence (DNA): TGCGCCAGCAGCTTGTTAGGCGAGACATTACCTAGCACAGATACGCAGTATTTT.

The J gene is TRBJ1-2, the V gene TRBV25-1; no clear D. The CDR3 has 11 residues. V was trimmed by 4 bases and J by 6 bases, leaving 6 bases between them. CDR1 and CDR2 (germline): MGHDK, SYGVNS. The CDR3 protein is CASSGGDGYTF. CDR3 bases: TGTGCCAGCAGTGGCGGAGATGGCTACACCTTC.

This clonotype was observed many times. The rearrangement joins TRBV2 to TRBJ2-2; TRBD2 matches at 11 bases. The CDR3 has 14 residues. V shed 7 bases, J shed 6 bases, and the junction held 4 bases outside the gene matches. Per the germline V gene, CDR1 is SNHLY and CDR2 is FYNNEI. DNA for the CDR3: TGTGCCAGCAAGGAACTAGCGGGGGCCGGGGAGCTGTTTTTT. This translates into CASKELAGAGELFF.

The chain has TRBV25-1 and TRBJ1-1, with TRBD1 matching over 7 bases. This CDR3 is 15 amino acids long. The V segment lost 1 base and the J segment 1 base; nucleotides outside the gene matches: 3. Germline CDR1 and CDR2: MGHDK and SYGVNS. CDR3 sequence (DNA): TGTGCCAGCAGTGAATTAGGACAGGCGAACACTGAAGCTTTCTTT. Amino acids: CASSELGQANTEAFF.

This clonotype was counted at least ten times. The chain couples TRBV20-1 to TRBJ1-4, with 10 bases matching TRBD1. This CDR3 spans 14 amino acids. The junction had 2 bases not matched to a gene; V was cut back by 0 bases and J by 7 bases. The germline V gene has CDR1 DFQATT and CDR2 SNEGSKA (reference sequence). The CDR3 nucleotides read TGCAGTGCTAGAGATCGACAGGGGGCTGAAAAACTGTTTTTT. Its translation: CSARDRQGAEKLFF.